This T cell receptor beta chain appears in the sequencing data of a study of blood T cell repertoires in COVID-19. Whole-study context: Samples representing acute and convalescent COVID-19 were sourced from the United States, Italy and Spain. Sample material is recorded as cDNA or gDNA derived from T cells, B-cell-depleted T cells, or PBMCs.

This CDR3 has 20 amino acids. V was trimmed by 0 bases and J by 8 bases, leaving 26 bases between them. In germline, CDR1 is MNHEY, CDR2 SVGEGT. Source study methods: Amplified reference gene primers provided the basis for estimating nucleated cell counts. Assay used: immunoSEQ multiplex PCR; TCRdb lists only in-frame clones, some missing. The V and J calls and clone size come from that table; D and trimming were worked out from the DNA. Seen here are tens of thousands of clones, around 84% observed once, and the top ten hold 12%. This TCR derives from a man between 65 and 79 years old with active COVID-19. The rearrangement uses TRBV6-2 or TRBV6-3 and TRBJ1-6; a possible D gene is TRBD1 (6 bases). Sequencing was performed on peripheral blood. The DNA for the CDR3 is TGTGCCAGCAGTTACTCCAGGCGACAGGCCCGACTCCGAGAGGATTCACCCCTCCACTTT. This encodes CASSYSRRQARLREDSPLHF.